This T cell receptor (beta chain) appears in the sequencing data of a study of glioma-infiltrating T cells after dendritic cell vaccination. Study results and caveats: Longer survival after dendritic cell vaccination followed higher pretreatment TIL content.

None of the glioblastoma patients had an isocitrate dehydrogenase mutation. Points on this clone: Its target is not known.

This CDR3 has 15 residues. Amplification used 60 V beta primers and 13 J beta primers. Produced via immunoSEQ multiplex PCR; TCRdb's table is partial and in-frame only. Of more than 85,000 clones in the sample, around 85% were seen once. The sample in question was blood, obtained before dendritic cell vaccination. The chain combines TRBV7-5 with TRBJ2-1; the D call of TRBD2 is as the table states it, not checked on the DNA. TRBV7-5 is classified as a pseudogene. This receptor was obtained from a human donor with glioblastoma. The CDR3 is CARSATSGRWDEQFF. For the CDR3, the DNA is TGTGCCAGAAGCGCGACTAGCGGGAGGTGGGATGAGCAGTTCTTC.